This entry concerns a single TCR beta chain. No antigen is known for it. Base qualities are missing; no much larger clone stands one base away. The CDR3 holds 14 amino acids from the cysteine to the phenylalanine. Here the CDR3 DNA is all that survives: 42 bases in frame from base 1. Trimming leaves V shorter by 2 bases and J shorter by 8 bases, with the junction holding 7 bases beyond the gene matches. Taken from the germline V gene (reference sequence), the CDR1 and CDR2 loops are GTSNPN and SVGIG. The immunoSEQ Assay, a bias-controlled multiplex PCR, was used to amplify TCRbeta CDR3 regions from genomic DNA. The authors' pipeline ran thus. Nucleated cell counts per sample were estimated from amplification of reference gene primers within the assay. To quantify the absolute abundance of each unique TCRbeta CDR3 rearrangement, sequence reads were collapsed and filtered. For each sample, productive Simpson clonality was calculated by taking the square root of Simpson's diversity index across productive rearrangements. TCRdb took this table from immuneACCESS and kept in-frame rearrangements with V and J called. Such tables lack part of the clones; where checked against another copy, unresolved V genes explain under half of the gap, and the rest is unexplained. V, J and clone size are taken as reported in that table, and D and trimming were inferred from the DNA itself. The sample table shows about 210,000 clones, and 84% are seen once. Jointly, the top ten make up approximately 8.1% of the sample.

The sample is drawn from a study of blood T cell repertoires in COVID-19 (dated by TCRdb to about 2020). With regard to the full study: The collaborator samples originated in the United States, Italy and Spain and spanned the acute and convalescent phases of COVID-19. The prospective study material was composed of cDNA or gDNA derived from T cells, B-cell-depleted T cells, or PBMCs. Deeply sampled blood TCRbeta repertoires from subjects exposed to, actively infected with, or recovered from COVID-19 were included in the dataset. The repertoires were made available in a free public database intended to serve as a resource for research on the immune response to SARS-CoV-2. The samples were drawn from the first 160 participants of the ongoing ImmuneRACE study and from 1,254 subjects provided by 6 global collaborators. The sample metadata nearly always contained a de-identified subject ID, COVID-19 status, age in years and sex. HLA class I and class II types, where available, came from metadata supplied by the sample provider rather than from assay-based typing. What the work shows at the level of the full study, not this receptor alone: How much clinical and demographic metadata was included differed by source and by participant, and the metadata was provided uncurated.

Each collaborating institution followed its own protocols to collect whole blood in K2EDTA tubes. Collaborator samples were shipped for TCRbeta analysis as frozen whole blood, isolated PBMCs, or DNA extracted from either sample type. The chain is encoded by TRBV30 joined to TRBJ2-1; TRBD2 lines up with 9 middle nucleotides. Sequencing was done on a sample of peripheral blood. This TCR derives from a woman aged 50 to 60 with active or convalescent COVID-19. The nucleotide sequence is TGTGCCTGGAGTATATCTAGCGGGACGGATGAGCAGTTCTTC. Translation gives CAWSISSGTDEQFF.